This T cell receptor (beta chain) comes out of a study of blood T cell repertoires in COVID-19 (dated by TCRdb to about 2020). With regard to the full study: Samples covering the acute and convalescent phases of COVID-19 were provided by collaborators in the United States, Italy and Spain. Where available, HLA class I and class II types were obtained from metadata supplied by the sample provider rather than from assay-based typing. The prospective study material was composed of cDNA or gDNA derived from T cells, B-cell-depleted T cells, or PBMCs. The repertoires were released in a freely available public database intended as a resource for research on the immune response to SARS-CoV-2. Deeply sampled blood TCRbeta repertoires from subjects exposed to, actively infected with, or recovered from COVID-19 were included in the dataset. Sample metadata almost always included a de-identified subject ID, COVID-19 status, age in years and sex. The samples were drawn from two sources: the first 160 participants of the ongoing ImmuneRACE study, and about 1,300 subjects contributed by 6 global collaborators. General conclusions and limits of the study: How much clinical and demographic metadata was included differed by source and by participant, and the metadata was provided uncurated.

This clone appeared once. What antigen it recognizes has not been identified. The input lacks base qualities; no much larger clone sits a single base away. The immunoSEQ Assay, a bias-controlled multiplex PCR, was used to amplify TCRbeta CDR3 regions from genomic DNA. The study's processing was this. Nucleated cell counts per sample were estimated from amplification of reference gene primers within the assay. To quantify the absolute abundance of each unique TCRbeta CDR3 rearrangement, sequence reads were collapsed and filtered. For each sample, productive Simpson clonality was calculated as the square root of Simpson's diversity index across productive rearrangements. What TCRdb holds here is the immuneACCESS table cut down to in-frame rearrangements. Part of the clones is not present; checked against another copy, under half of the missing clones reflect an unresolved V gene, and the others are unexplained. The V and J calls and the clone size are those of that table, but D and trimming were determined from the DNA. Within this sample are approximately 85,000 clones, with 70% to 90% of them counted one time only. The top ten clones comprise about 13% of the sample.

The CDR3 numbers 16 residues from cysteine through phenylalanine. The entry retains the CDR3 DNA only, 48 bases that are in frame from base 1. For CDR1 and CDR2, the germline V gene lists SGHNT and YENEEA. Trimming costs V 3 bases and J 4 bases, and their ends lie 15 bases apart. Whole blood was collected in K2EDTA tubes by collaborating institutions according to the institutions' own protocols. For TCRbeta analysis, collaborators shipped samples as frozen whole blood, isolated PBMCs, or DNA extracted from either of those sample types. This sequence was found in a human donor in a cohort sampled during active COVID-19. The sequence links TRBV11-3 to TRBJ2-2; 6 matching bases give a weak D call of TRBD1. The sample consisted of peripheral blood. The base sequence is TGTGCCAGCAGCTTTGGTGGGGGCTTTGGCACCGGGGAGCTGTTTTTT. It translates as CASSFGGGFGTGELFF.